What follows are 20 T cell receptor beta chains derived from one specimen sequenced in a study of metastatic and nonmetastatic thyroid tumors. TCRdb re-called clones from the PCR reads using MiXCR. This table has around 30,000 clones, less than 25% appearing once. Before thyroid surgery, none of the patients had received any treatment. Input material: blood. The receptors here all came from a female donor with papillary thyroid cancer or a benign thyroid nodule (not recorded which). Some clones in this sample may be carry-over from other donors' samples.

This clone is labeled as medium-sized (0.01 to 0.1%). This chain connects TRBV12-3 or TRBV12-4 to TRBJ2-7, with TRBD1 matching 9 bases. Germline trimming cut 3 bases from V and 6 bases from J; bases unmatched to any gene: 0. This CDR3 is 12 amino acids long. The CDR3 region is CASSLDRGEQYF. CDR3 nucleotides: TGTGCCAGCAGTTTGGACAGGGGCGAGCAGTACTTC.

The V call is TRBV20-1, the J call TRBJ2-3; 10 bases agree with TRBD2. The germline gives CDR1 DFQATT, CDR2 SNEGSKA (reference sequence). This CDR3 has 17 amino acids. The junction had 16 bases not matched to a gene; V was cut back by 3 bases and J by 7 bases. For the CDR3, the DNA is TGCAGTGCTAGTATATCTTGTACTAGCGGGATGGATCATACGCAGTATTTT. This encodes CSASISCTSGMDHTQYF.

The chain uses TRBV5-1 and TRBJ1-1, with 7 bases aligning to TRBD1. CDR1 and CDR2 (germline): SGHRS, YFSETQ. V lost 1 base to trimming and J lost 3 bases; unmatched junction nucleotides: 12. The CDR3 runs 17 residues. The CDR3 bases are TGCGCCAGCAGCTTGAGGGCCCCGGACAGGCGGGACACTGAAGCTTTCTTT. It codes for CASSLRAPDRRDTEAFF.

The sample holds many counts of this clone. This sequence joins TRBV30 and TRBJ1-5; no definite D call. The germline V and J ends were trimmed by 2 bases and 3 bases, with 8 bases remaining between them. This CDR3 has 13 residues. Germline values: CDR1 GTSNPN, CDR2 SVGIG (reference sequence). CDR3 coding DNA: TGTGCCTGGAGTCCGCGGAACAATCAGCCCCAGCATTTT. Its protein is CAWSPRNNQPQHF.

This clone rates as medium-sized. This chain links TRBV4-2 with TRBJ2-7, with D perhaps being TRBD1 or TRBD2 (6 bases each). Trimming shortened V by 3 bases and J by 2 bases, and 14 bases separated the two germline ends. The germline CDR1 and CDR2 sequences are LGHNA and YNFKEQ. CDR3 length: 15 residues. DNA for the CDR3: TGTGCCAGCAGCCAGGAGGGGGAGTCGACCTACGAGCAGTACTTC. Protein sequence: CASSQEGESTYEQYF.

This clone was observed many times. This chain connects TRBV5-1 to TRBJ2-3; the match to TRBD1 covers 7 bases. This CDR3 has 15 amino acids. Germline CDR1 reads SGHRS; CDR2 reads YFSETQ. V shed 4 bases and J 2 bases; nucleotides not matched to a gene: 7. The CDR3 coding sequence is TGCGCCAGCAGCCCAGAGGACAGGTCCACAGATACGCAGTATTTT. This codes for CASSPEDRSTDTQYF.

This clone was picked up many times. V usage is TRBV12-3 or TRBV12-4 and J usage is TRBJ2-5, with a tentative D call TRBD1 (5 bases). Trimming stripped 3 bases from V and 5 bases from J, with 16 bases between. This CDR3 contains 15 residues. CDR3 protein: CASSFYMAGLETQYF. The CDR3 nucleotides read TGTGCCAGCAGTTTTTATATGGCAGGGTTGGAGACCCAGTACTTC.

CDR3 bases: TGTGCCAGCAGCTTAGACAGTAGCTCCTATAATTCACCCCTCCACTTT. Translating gives CASSLDSSSYNSPLHF. The rearrangement uses TRBV13 and TRBJ1-6, with D unclear. Trimming pared 1 base from V and 0 bases from J, leaving 7 bases between. The CDR3 spans 16 residues. Germline lookup yields CDR1 PRHDT and CDR2 FYEKMQ (reference sequence).

This clone was seen ten or more times. V usage is TRBV18 and J usage is TRBJ2-1; 11 bases are shared with TRBD2. V shed 2 bases, J shed 3 bases, and the junction held 0 bases outside the gene matches. The germline gives CDR1 KGHSH, CDR2 LQKENI. This CDR3 is 15 amino acids long. The CDR3: CASSPGTSGYNEQFF. The CDR3 DNA reads TGTGCCAGCTCACCAGGGACTAGCGGCTACAATGAGCAGTTCTTC.

Details on this clone: A junction end diverges from the germline sequence, so it may reflect a read error. The V gene is TRBV20-1, the J gene TRBJ1-3; D is unclear. The length of the CDR3 is 13 residues. The germline V gene encodes CDR1 DFQATT and CDR2 SNEGSKA (reference sequence). The CDR3 region has the DNA TGCAGTGCTAGGGAAATCACTGGAAAAACCATATATTTT. It translates to CSAREITGKTIYF.

This clone showed up many times. This chain joins TRBV4-1 and TRBJ2-1, with TRBD1 as a possible D gene (5 bases). Germline V gene lookup returns CDR1 MGHRA and CDR2 YSYEKL. The V end lost 7 bases, the J end lost 8 bases, and 24 bases lay between the germline ends. The CDR3 runs to 16 residues. The CDR3 loop is CASTRSLLAVGDEQFF. CDR3 nucleotides: TGCGCCAGCACCCGATCCCTGTTAGCAGTAGGGGATGAGCAGTTCTTC.

This chain joins TRBV7-9 and TRBJ2-1; TRBD2 might be the D (5 bases). CDR1 SEHNR and CDR2 FQNEAQ come from the germline V gene (reference sequence). The CDR3 is 11 residues long. V dropped 3 bases and J dropped 10 bases, with 7 bases sitting between them. CDR3 sequence reads: CASSFEREQFF. CDR3 in DNA: TGTGCCAGCAGCTTCGAGCGGGAGCAGTTCTTC.

This clone was observed a few times. The chain employs TRBV6-6 and TRBJ2-7; 11 positions match TRBD2. J lost 4 bases, V lost 1 base, and 3 bases had no gene match. This CDR3 has 15 residues. CDR1 is MNHNY and CDR2 is SVGAGI in the germline V gene (reference sequence). CDR3 residues: CASSYLGLAAYEQYF. The CDR3 DNA reads as TGTGCCAGCAGTTACTTGGGACTAGCGGCGTACGAGCAGTACTTC.

This clone has ten or more counts. The J gene is TRBJ1-1, the V gene TRBV10-2; D gene uncertain. The CDR3 runs 13 residues. Deletions cut 3 bases from V and 4 bases from J, with 9 bases between. The V gene's germline CDR1 is WSHSY and CDR2 SAAADI. DNA of the CDR3: TGCGCCAGCAGTGATGGCGGCCGCACTGAAGCTTTCTTT. It translates to CASSDGGRTEAFF.

This clone occurred many times. V is TRBV4-1 and J is TRBJ1-2; D ambiguous. Germline loops: CDR1 MGHRA, CDR2 YSYEKL. V was clipped by 0 bases and J by 7 bases, with 12 bases between them. The CDR3 has 14 amino acids. This CDR3 is CASSQDRRRGGYTF. The DNA of the CDR3 is TGCGCCAGCAGCCAAGATCGCAGGCGGGGTGGCTACACCTTC.

In its sample, this clone was seen many times. This sequence joins TRBV20-1 and TRBJ2-5; 10 bases agree with TRBD2. Germline CDR1 DFQATT, CDR2 SNEGSKA (reference sequence). The CDR3 is made up of 15 amino acids. Unmatched junction bases numbered 11, after V lost 5 bases and J lost 5 bases. The CDR3 DNA reads as TGCAGTGCTTCTCCGATAGCGGGAGGAGGGGAGACCCAGTACTTC. This sequence encodes CSASPIAGGGETQYF.

Details on this clone: The CDR3 carries no conserved terminal phenylalanine or tryptophan, so it likely arises from a read error. The chain joins TRBV19 to TRBJ2-1, with a possible D match to TRBD1 (5 bases). The CDR3 consists of 13 residues. Per germline, CDR1 LNHDA and CDR2 SQIVND (reference sequence). V lost 5 bases and J 7 bases, leaving 12 bases between the germline ends. The CDR3 sequence: CASSRQPRNEQFI. In DNA form, the CDR3 reads TGTGCCAGTAGTCGACAGCCGCGGAATGAGCAGTTCATC.

This clone was recorded at least ten times. DNA of the CDR3: TGTGCCAGTAGTACCGGGACTAGCGGGGGGGGGAATGTGGATACGCAGTATTTT. Its protein is CASSTGTSGGGNVDTQYF. This chain connects TRBV19 to TRBJ2-3, with 16 bases fitting TRBD2. V was clipped by 4 bases and J by 6 bases; unmatched bases: 10. The CDR3 runs 18 residues. Germline V CDR1 and CDR2: LNHDA, SQIVND (reference sequence).

There are a few counts of this clone. The V and J genes are TRBV28 and TRBJ1-1; 9 nucleotides match TRBD1. The CDR3 has 16 amino acids. Germline loops: CDR1 MDHEN, CDR2 SYDVKM. V was pared by 7 bases and J by 0 bases, with 9 bases of the junction left unmatched. CDR3 nucleotide sequence: TGTGCCAGCAATACGGACAGGGGATATATGAACACTGAAGCTTTCTTT. Encoded protein: CASNTDRGYMNTEAFF.

This clone was counted at least ten times. The rearrangement joins TRBV14 to TRBJ2-1, with 8 bases identical to TRBD1. This CDR3 is built from 18 residues. From germline, CDR1 is SGHDN and CDR2 FVKESK. With V trimmed by 6 bases and J by 5 bases, 18 bases remained unmatched. As DNA, the CDR3 is TGTGCCAGCAGTTTGAACTCTCTCCGGGACAGGCGAGACAATGAGCAGTTCTTC. Its translation is CASSLNSLRDRRDNEQFF. Full variable domain (remainder filled in from reference TRBV14 and TRBJ2-1): EAGVTQFPSHSVIEKGQTVTLRCDPISGHDNLYWYRRVMGKEIKFLLHFVKESKQDESGMPNNRFLAERTGGTYSTLKVQPAELEDSGVYFCASSLNSLRDRRDNEQFFGPGTRLTVL.